The T cell receptor beta chain under discussion was sequenced for a study of T cell responses to AZD1222 COVID-19 vaccine. Study-wide findings and caveats: It was only a handful of AZD1222 recipients who were seropositive at baseline. In a largely white British group with more females than males, clonal diversity was possibly underestimated. Following two doses of AZD1222, Spike-specific TCR breadth and depth rose.

Worth noting for this clone: The antigen remains unidentified.

Measured with immunoSEQ multiplex PCR; TCRdb has only the in-frame clones, and not every one. The sample has around 180,000 clones, around 88% seen once. From germline, CDR1 is SGDLS and CDR2 YYNGEE. CDR3 length: 14 amino acids. V lost 0 bases to trimming and J lost 10 bases, with 14 bases between them. This receptor was taken from an adult in good health. Sequencing was performed on peripheral blood, taken on day 0 of AZD1222 vaccination. The chain carries TRBV9 and TRBJ2-1; D is possibly TRBD2 (5 bases). Written as DNA, the CDR3 is TGTGCCAGCAGCGTAGCTGTGGAGTTAGCGGAGCAGTTCTTC. Protein: CASSVAVELAEQFF.